This T cell receptor (beta chain) originates from a study of persistence of HIV-infected CD4 T cells. Study-level background: Up to roughly 180 mL blood was drawn at multiple time points; a couple of donors had single-time leukapheresis.

The sample holds a few counts of this clone. The antigen is unknown. This nonspecific control used anti-CD3/anti-CD28 bead stimulation of CD4+ T cells. Sorting selected CD4+ T cells upregulating both CD40 ligand and CD69. CDR1 and CDR2 (germline): SGHNT, YYREEE (reference sequence). The CDR3 totals 14 residues. With 5 bases removed from V and 0 bases from J, the gap between germline ends came to 9 bases. This was the immunoSEQ version 4 assay in survey mode. Method: immunoSEQ multiplex PCR; TCRdb's copy keeps in-frame clones and lacks some. The sample lists about 45,000 clones, 88% seen once, with around 0.47% in the top ten.

The source was CD4+ T cells sorted from PBMCs after roughly 20-hour stimulation, collected from a patient who received antiretroviral therapy. The chain carries TRBV5-4 and TRBJ1-3; no clear D gene. The sequence was collected from an adult woman with HIV who was CMV-seropositive. CDR3 sequence (DNA): TGTGCCAGCAGTCCCGGGCACTCTGGAAACACCATATATTTT. It encodes CASSPGHSGNTIYF.